The 23 T cell receptor beta chains below were found in one sample sequenced in a study of blood T cells in healthy people across ages. PCR was performed a second time for about 7 to 11 cycles using a sample-barcoded 5' primer and a J-beta primer mix. TCRdb called the 5' RACE reads again in MiXCR, with one record for every CDR3 protein. The table includes around 1.7 million distinct CDR3 sequences, about 30% detected once. Material: blood. These TCRs come from a woman aged 25 to 39 in good health.

In its sample, this clonotype was seen a few times. The V call is TRBV29-1, the J call TRBJ1-4; possible D gene TRBD1, 5 bases. The germline CDR1 and CDR2 sequences are SQVTM and ANQGSEA. The CDR3 sequence is 14 residues long. V was trimmed by 6 bases and J by 5 bases, leaving 16 bases between them. The CDR3 nucleotides are TGCAGCGTCACAACCGGGACTAACAATGAAAAACTGTTTTTT. It codes for CSVTTGTNNEKLFF.

The chain combines TRBV7-2 with TRBJ2-7, with 8 positions matching TRBD2. This CDR3 has 17 amino acids. Per the germline V gene, CDR1 is SGHTA and CDR2 is FQGNSA. Losses at the gene ends were 1 base for V and 5 bases for J; bases not matched to a gene: 13. The CDR3 DNA sequence: TGTACCAGCAGCTTAGATCCCCCTAGCGGGTTGAGGGACGAGCAGTACTTC. Its protein product is CTSSLDPPSGLRDEQYF.

The chain links TRBV7-9 to TRBJ2-2, with 9 bases identical to TRBD1. Trimming at V came to 4 bases and at J to 7 bases, leaving 7 bases not matched to a gene. This CDR3 comprises 15 residues. Per germline, CDR1 SEHNR and CDR2 FQNEAQ (reference sequence). In nucleotides, the CDR3 is TGTGCCAGCAGCTCTATCGGACAGGGGAGCGGGGAGCTGTTTTTT. Translated, it gives CASSSIGQGSGELFF. The whole variable domain, filled in from reference TRBV7-9 and TRBJ2-2, reads DTGVSQNPRHKITKRGQNVTFRCDPISEHNRLYWYRQTLGQGPEFLTYFQNEAQLEKSRLLSDRFSAERPKGSFSTLEIQRTEQGDSAMYLCASSSIGQGSGELFFGEGSRLTVL.

This clonotype has at least ten counts. J is TRBJ1-4 and V is TRBV5-1; D gene uncertain. The length of the CDR3 is 14 residues. V lost 2 bases and J 2 bases, leaving 7 bases between the germline ends. In germline, CDR1 is SGHRS, CDR2 YFSETQ. In DNA form, the CDR3 reads TGCGCCAGCAGCTTATCGGGTACTAATGAAAAACTGTTTTTT. Its protein is CASSLSGTNEKLFF.

The chain couples TRBV5-1 to TRBJ2-6; D tentatively reads TRBD1 or TRBD2 (5 bases each). The germline gives CDR1 SGHRS, CDR2 YFSETQ. Trimming removed 3 bases from V and 0 bases from J, with 10 bases in between. This CDR3 comprises 16 residues. As DNA, the CDR3 is TGCGCCAGCAGCTCGGGACCTCGCTCTGGGGCCAACGTCCTGACTTTC. Translating it yields CASSSGPRSGANVLTF.

This clonotype has only a few counts. The chain recombines TRBV6-1 with TRBJ1-5; 7 bases fit TRBD1. V dropped 7 bases and J dropped 4; count of bases not matched to a gene: 7. This CDR3 region has 14 residues. Germline-derived CDR1 and CDR2 are MNHNS and SASEGT. CDR3 in amino acids: CASTLTGANQPQHF. In nucleotides, the CDR3 is TGTGCCAGCACCCTTACAGGGGCAAATCAGCCCCAGCATTTT.

The V gene is TRBV20-1, the J gene TRBJ2-5; D is unclear. V dropped 3 bases and J dropped 2 bases, with 7 bases sitting between them. This CDR3 spans 12 amino acids. CDR1 is DFQATT and CDR2 is SNEGSKA in the germline V gene (reference sequence). CDR3 in amino acids: CSASWRQETQYF. The CDR3 nucleotides are TGCAGTGCTAGTTGGCGGCAAGAGACCCAGTACTTC.

The chain combines TRBV7-2 with TRBJ2-1; 7 bases line up with TRBD1. This CDR3 has 15 residues. Germline-derived CDR1 and CDR2 are SGHTA and FQGNSA. V was pared by 5 bases and J by 1 base, with 5 bases of the junction left unmatched. The CDR3 spells CASSRGTVSYNEQFF. The CDR3 DNA is TGTGCCAGCAGCCGAGGGACAGTTTCCTACAATGAGCAGTTCTTC.

The sample holds a few counts of this clonotype. The junction does not match germline at one end; this may be a read error. The chain employs TRBV20-1 and TRBJ2-5; the match to TRBD2 covers 10 bases. Germline lookup yields CDR1 DFQATT and CDR2 SNEGSKA (reference sequence). This CDR3 comprises 17 residues. Here the CDR3 reads CSAVPSGGVLYQETQYF. CDR3 DNA: TGCAGTGCTGTCCCTAGCGGGGGAGTCCTTTACCAAGAAACCCAGTACTTC.

This clonotype was counted ten times or more. V is TRBV6-1 and J is TRBJ2-1; 10 bases are a match to TRBD2. In germline, CDR1 is MNHNS, CDR2 SASEGT. V dropped 5 bases and J dropped 8; count of bases not matched to a gene: 6. CDR3 length: 14 residues. In DNA, the CDR3 is TGTGCCAGCAGTTCTAGCGGGGGAAGGGATGAGCAGTTCTTC. Translating gives CASSSSGGRDEQFF.

Only a few counts were recorded for this clonotype. The chain has TRBV7-9 and TRBJ2-1; 8 positions match TRBD2. J lost 3 bases, V lost 4 bases, and 8 bases had no gene match. This CDR3 region has 16 residues. Germline CDR1 is SEHNR and CDR2 is FQNEAQ (reference sequence). The CDR3 is CASSSPAGDDYNEQFF. Written as DNA, the CDR3 is TGTGCCAGCAGCTCACCAGCGGGGGACGACTACAATGAGCAGTTCTTC.

This clonotype was seen a handful of times. The chain recombines TRBV20-1 with TRBJ1-5; D may be TRBD1 (6 bases). Trimming pared 5 bases from V and 4 bases from J, leaving 15 bases between. Germline assignment: CDR1 DFQATT and CDR2 SNEGSKA (reference sequence). This CDR3 comprises 14 residues. The CDR3 loop reads CSAPLGTPNQPQHF. CDR3 bases: TGCAGTGCTCCGCTCGGGACACCTAATCAGCCCCAGCATTTT.

This clonotype was found a few times. The chain combines TRBV10-3 with TRBJ2-3, with 12 bases identical to TRBD2. Germline V gene sequence: CDR1 ENHRY, CDR2 SYGVKD. Trimming at V came to 1 base and at J to 0 bases, leaving 2 bases not matched to a gene. The CDR3 loop spans 17 amino acids. CDR3 loop: CAISEFGTSGSTDTQYF. CDR3 nucleotide sequence: TGTGCCATCAGTGAGTTCGGGACTAGCGGGAGCACAGATACGCAGTATTTT.

The rearrangement links TRBV28 to TRBJ2-3; no firm D call. The ends were cut back, 4 bases at V and 1 base at J, with 12 bases in the middle. The CDR3 runs 15 residues. Per germline, CDR1 MDHEN and CDR2 SYDVKM. Here the CDR3 reads CASSSPGPGTDTQYF. CDR3 nucleotide sequence: TGTGCCAGCAGTTCCCCCGGTCCCGGCACAGATACGCAGTATTTT.

This clonotype was seen a handful of times. The chain is built from TRBV6-1 and TRBJ2-1; TRBD1 agrees at 9 bases. CDR3 length equals 15 residues. Per the germline V gene, CDR1 is MNHNS and CDR2 is SASEGT. J lost 7 bases, V lost 2 bases, and 6 bases had no gene match. The CDR3 bases are TGTGCCAGCAGTGAATCCGACAGGGGGTGGAATGAGCAGTTCTTC. Amino acid sequence: CASSESDRGWNEQFF.

The chain combines TRBV7-2 with TRBJ1-5; 11 positions agree with TRBD1. This CDR3 has 20 amino acids. From germline, CDR1 is SGHTA and CDR2 FQGNSA. V lost 1 base to trimming and J lost 1 base; unmatched junction nucleotides: 12. In DNA, the CDR3 is TGTGCCAGCAGCTTAGTCCGGGACAGGGGGGAAATATCGAGCAATCAGCCCCAGCATTTT. As protein: CASSLVRDRGEISSNQPQHF.

This clonotype has a handful of counts. The chain recombines TRBV12-3 or TRBV12-4 with TRBJ1-1; the match to TRBD1 covers 11 bases. V lost 7 bases, J lost 3 bases, and 7 bases stayed unmatched. The CDR3 is made up of 15 amino acids. The chain's CDR3 is CASTPGGQGDTEAFF. As DNA, the CDR3 is TGTGCCAGCACCCCAGGGGGACAGGGGGACACTGAAGCTTTCTTT.

This clonotype was detected once. The chain links TRBV21-1 to TRBJ2-1; the D call of TRBD2 is as the table states it, not checked on the DNA. TRBV21-1 is a pseudogene locus. The CDR3 contains 17 residues. The CDR3 region has the DNA TGTGCCAACAGCCCAGGGACTAGCAAAGGGGGACGCGTTGAGCAGTTCTTC. Encoded protein: CANSPGTSKGGRVEQFF.

At least ten counts were recorded for this clonotype. CDR3 loop: CASSHGTGATGPKTQYF. CDR3 sequence (DNA): TGCGCCAGCAGCCACGGGACAGGGGCCACCGGACCGAAGACCCAGTACTTC. J is TRBJ2-5 and V is TRBV4-1; TRBD1 agrees at 10 bases. The CDR3 contains 17 residues. From germline, CDR1 is MGHRA and CDR2 YSYEKL. J lost 6 bases, V lost 3 bases, and 13 bases had no gene match.

J is TRBJ1-2 and V is TRBV3-1, with 9 positions matching TRBD1. V shed 4 bases and J 7 bases; nucleotides not matched to a gene: 7. Germline V gene sequence: CDR1 LGHDT, CDR2 YNNKEL (reference sequence). CDR3 size: 14 residues. The CDR3 here is CASSPTGTGSGYTF. CDR3 coding DNA: TGTGCCAGCAGCCCCACCGGGACAGGGAGTGGCTACACCTTC.

This clonotype showed up just a few times. The rearrangement links TRBV29-1 to TRBJ2-3; no firm D call. CDR1 and CDR2 from the germline V gene are SQVTM and ANQGSEA. The CDR3 consists of 14 residues. Between the trimmed V and J ends, which lost 7 bases and 0 bases, there was a span of 14 bases. The CDR3 region is CSGEGQFSTDTQYF. For the CDR3, the DNA is TGCAGCGGGGAAGGGCAATTTAGCACAGATACGCAGTATTTT.

V and J are TRBV7-9 and TRBJ2-7; D is possibly TRBD2 (5 bases). Germline-derived CDR1 and CDR2 are SEHNR and FQNEAQ (reference sequence). Between the trimmed V and J ends, which lost 1 base and 3 bases, there was a span of 16 bases. This CDR3 spans 16 amino acids. CDR3 nucleotide sequence: TGTGCCAGCAGCTTAGGGTCAACTAGGTTAGGCTACGAGCAGTACTTC. Translating it yields CASSLGSTRLGYEQYF.

As for this clonotype: This clone may be a read error of a much larger clone one base away. CDR3: CSVRQGNTDTQYF. The CDR3 DNA follows: TGCAGCGTCCGACAGGGGAACACAGATACGCAGTATTTT. The J gene is TRBJ2-3, the V gene TRBV29-1; TRBD1 matches at 8 bases. The CDR3 covers 13 residues. Trimming at V came to 6 bases and at J to 2 bases, leaving 4 bases not matched to a gene. Germline lookup yields CDR1 SQVTM and CDR2 ANQGSEA.